These 3 T cell receptor beta chains were all obtained from the same sample, sequenced in a study of blood T cell repertoires in COVID-19 (dated by TCRdb to 2019 to 2021). Libraries came from the immunoSEQ multiplex PCR assay. As stored in TCRdb, this immuneACCESS dataset retains in-frame rearrangements with V and J assigned. A fraction of the clones does not appear; measured against another copy, unresolved V genes explain less than half of the discrepancy, and the remainder lacks a known reason. The sample table records 200,000 to 250,000 clones; more than 85% of these occur just once. The ten biggest clones cover 0.7% to 0.85% of the sample. Material: peripheral blood. The receptors come from a man in his 60s with COVID-19, enrolled during active disease.

The rearrangement uses TRBV18 and TRBJ1-5; D might be TRBD1 (5 bases). Looked up from germline, CDR1 is KGHSH and CDR2 is LQKENI. The V and J ends lost 2 bases and 1 base respectively, with 9 bases between them. The CDR3 spans 15 residues. The CDR3 DNA reads TGTGCCAGCTCACCAGGGGGGATGAGCAATCAGCCCCAGCATTTT. Encoded protein: CASSPGGMSNQPQHF. Complete variable domain (other parts from reference TRBV18 and TRBJ1-5): NAGVMQNPRHLVRRRGQEARLRCSPMKGHSHVYWYRQLPEEGLKFMVYLQKENIIDESGMPKERFSAEFPKEGPSILRIQQVVRGDSAAYFCASSPGGMSNQPQHFGDGTRLSIL.

The chain employs TRBV28 and TRBJ2-4, with 9 bases aligning to TRBD1. The V and J ends lost 1 base and 2 bases, in that order; junction bases with no gene match: 9. Germline assignment: CDR1 MDHEN and CDR2 SYDVKM. The CDR3 length is 18 residues. The CDR3 DNA is TGTGCCAGCAGTTTATCTACGGGACAGGGTAGCTCCAAAAACATTCAGTACTTC. This sequence encodes CASSLSTGQGSSKNIQYF.

This clone was picked up one time. V and J are TRBV18 and TRBJ1-5, with D tentatively TRBD1 (6 bases). The length of the CDR3 is 18 residues. Germline V gene lookup returns CDR1 KGHSH and CDR2 LQKENI. V shed 2 bases and J shed 2 bases, with 19 bases lying between them. The DNA for the CDR3 is TGTGCCAGCTCACCAAGGAGCGGACAGACCTTTGGCAATCAGCCCCAGCATTTT. Protein: CASSPRSGQTFGNQPQHF.